Described below is a single T cell receptor beta chain sequence and its context. Its matching antigen is unknown. This record comes from a study of cytomegalovirus exposure and HLA in healthy donors. Looking at the study overall: The study's early data release held about 85 million unique TCRs from HLA-typed donors.

Whole-study results and caveats: Owing to their indistinguishability, certain V segments, notably TRBV6-2 and TRBV6-3, were excluded. Presence/absence analysis assumed near-uniform sequencing depth across donors. A later analysis reportedly found that, within productive TCRs, an Asian-associated ancestry cluster had fewer N-insertions than the mean observed across the approximately 700 donors.

Germline V gene data show CDR1 as MNHNY and CDR2 as SVGAGI (reference sequence). The V and J ends lost 1 base and 3 bases respectively, with 9 bases between them. The CDR3 totals 15 residues. It was with 60 Vbeta and 13 Jbeta primers that the PCR ran. Libraries were prepared by immunoSEQ multiplex PCR; TCRdb keeps only in-frame clonotypes and omits some of them. The sample contains over 100,000 clones, approximately 70% of which appear only once. The receptor's source is a man younger than 35 in good health and CMV-seronegative. The material sequenced was PBMCs. The J gene is TRBJ2-2, the V gene TRBV6-6, with TRBD2 as a possible D gene (6 bases). The CDR3 DNA reads as TGTGCCAGCAGTTACTTGGGACTTGACACCGGGGAGCTGTTTTTT. Translating it yields CASSYLGLDTGELFF.